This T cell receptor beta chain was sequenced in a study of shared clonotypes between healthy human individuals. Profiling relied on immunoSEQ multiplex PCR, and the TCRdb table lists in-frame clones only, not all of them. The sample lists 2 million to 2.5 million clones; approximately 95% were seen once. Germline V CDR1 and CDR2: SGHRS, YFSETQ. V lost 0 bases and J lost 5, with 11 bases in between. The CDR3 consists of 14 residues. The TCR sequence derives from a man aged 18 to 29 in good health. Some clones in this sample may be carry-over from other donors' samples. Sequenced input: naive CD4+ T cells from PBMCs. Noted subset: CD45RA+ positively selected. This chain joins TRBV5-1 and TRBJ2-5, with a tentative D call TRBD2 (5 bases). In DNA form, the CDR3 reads TGCGCCAGCAGCTTGGCGGGGATAGCGGAGACCCAGTACTTC. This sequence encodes CASSLAGIAETQYF.